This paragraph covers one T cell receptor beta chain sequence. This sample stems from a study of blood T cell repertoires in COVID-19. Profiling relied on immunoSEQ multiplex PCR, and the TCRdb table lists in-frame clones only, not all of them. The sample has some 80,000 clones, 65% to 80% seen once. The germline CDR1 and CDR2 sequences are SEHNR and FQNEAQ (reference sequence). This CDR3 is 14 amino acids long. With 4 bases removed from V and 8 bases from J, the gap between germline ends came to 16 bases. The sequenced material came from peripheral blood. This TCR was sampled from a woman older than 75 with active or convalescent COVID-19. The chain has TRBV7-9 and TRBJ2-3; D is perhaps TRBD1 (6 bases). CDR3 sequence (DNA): TGTGCCAGCAGCTCGGGTGGGGGCCCATCTACGCAGTATTTT. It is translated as CASSSGGGPSTQYF.